Each of the 27 T cell receptor beta chains below was sequenced from the same sample in a study of identical twins (TCRdb year 2016). Library preparation employed 5' RACE. These reads were obtained on an Illumina HiSeq 2000. Starting from the raw public reads, TCRdb applied fastp trimming at Q25, assembled clones with MiXCR and retained in-frame beta chains. Identical CDR3 protein sequences are pooled into one entry, listed with their most common genes and DNA. The sample records 500,000 or so distinct CDR3 sequences, roughly a fifth of which are singletons. In total, the top ten clones hold roughly 0.91% of the sample. These data also formed part of another study, on T cells expressing NK-cell markers.

The sample was CD4+ T cells sorted from blood. These receptors were taken from a woman younger than 35 in good health.

At least ten counts were recorded for this clonotype. The genes are TRBV3-1 and TRBJ2-1, with 10 bases fitting TRBD2. The CDR3 consists of 15 residues. Germline CDR1 LGHDT, CDR2 YNNKEL (reference sequence). J gave up 9 bases and V 3 bases, and 8 bases lay outside the gene matches. The CDR3 region has the DNA TGTGCCAGCAGCCAGAGAGCGGGAGGGTTTTCTGAGCAGTTCTTC. It specifies CASSQRAGGFSEQFF.

This CDR3 reads CAIQPSPGAGETQYF. In DNA form, the CDR3 reads TGTGCCATCCAGCCATCGCCAGGGGCCGGGGAGACCCAGTACTTC. V and J are TRBV10-3 and TRBJ2-5, with a tentative D call TRBD1 (6 bases). CDR1 and CDR2 from the germline V gene are ENHRY and SYGVKD. CDR3 length: 15 residues. V dropped 8 bases and J dropped 5 bases, with 21 bases sitting between them.

This chain joins TRBV20-1 and TRBJ2-1, with D perhaps matching TRBD1 (6 bases). From germline, CDR1 is DFQATT and CDR2 SNEGSKA (reference sequence). The CDR3 covers 14 residues. V dropped 5 bases and J dropped 3 bases, with 14 bases sitting between them. CDR3 in amino acids: CSAAVGTNYNEQFF. As DNA, the CDR3 is TGCAGTGCTGCGGTAGGGACAAACTACAATGAGCAGTTCTTC.

The DNA of the CDR3 is TGTGCCAGCAGCCCCGGGCCGGGCACTGAAGCTTTCTTT. This translates into CASSPGPGTEAFF. This chain connects TRBV6-1 to TRBJ1-1; no definite D call. The CDR3 is 13 residues long. V lost 6 bases, J lost 4 bases, and 12 bases lay in between. Germline CDR1 reads MNHNS; CDR2 reads SASEGT.

This clonotype has a count of ten or more. The V and J genes are TRBV29-1 and TRBJ2-7, with 9 bases that match TRBD1. Germline V gives CDR1 SQVTM, CDR2 ANQGSEA. The CDR3 covers 14 residues. V was clipped by 4 bases and J by 6 bases; unmatched bases: 10. The CDR3 nucleotides read TGCAGCGTTGTCGCCGGGACAGGGAGTTTCGAGCAGTACTTC. It encodes CSVVAGTGSFEQYF.

The J gene is TRBJ1-2, the V gene TRBV7-9; D is uncertain. From germline, CDR1 is SEHNR and CDR2 FQNEAQ (reference sequence). The ends were cut back, 2 bases at V and 13 bases at J, with 17 bases in the middle. The CDR3 sequence is 13 residues long. The CDR3 DNA follows: TGTGCCAGCAGCTTAAGTGGCCTGCATGCTACCACCTTC. Protein sequence: CASSLSGLHATTF.

V is TRBV12-3 or TRBV12-4 and J is TRBJ2-6; maybe TRBD1 (6 bases). The CDR3 is 15 amino acids. The V end was cut by 7 bases, the J end by 3 bases, with 13 bases between. The CDR3 DNA reads TGTGCCAGCATCCTCAGGGGTTATGGGGCCAACGTCCTGACTTTC. Its protein is CASILRGYGANVLTF.

The V call is TRBV7-9, the J call TRBJ2-7; D gene unclear. The germline CDR1 and CDR2 sequences are SEHNR and FQNEAQ (reference sequence). V was cut by 1 base and J by 8 bases, with 9 bases left in between. This CDR3 is 12 amino acids long. The DNA for the CDR3 is TGTGCCAGCAGCTTAGATCTGCAAAAGCAGTACTTC. It specifies CASSLDLQKQYF.

Only a few counts were recorded for this clonotype. The chain recombines TRBV27 with TRBJ2-7, with 9 nucleotides matching TRBD1. Per germline, CDR1 MNHEY and CDR2 SMNVEV (reference sequence). After removal of 5 bases from V and 4 bases from J, the junction contained 15 bases not matched to a gene. The CDR3 totals 17 residues. The DNA of the CDR3 is TGTGCCAGCAGTCAGCGCCCCCGGGACAGGGTCACTTACGAGCAGTACTTC. It yields the protein CASSQRPRDRVTYEQYF.

This clonotype was detected many times. The J gene is TRBJ2-7, the V gene TRBV12-3 or TRBV12-4; possible D gene TRBD2, 5 bases. V was cut by 3 bases and J by 1 base, with 7 bases left in between. This CDR3 region has 13 residues. CDR3 coding DNA: TGTGCCAGCAGTTTGGACTTTTCCTACGAGCAGTACTTC. It encodes CASSLDFSYEQYF.

This rearrangement joins TRBV5-1 to TRBJ2-1; 10 bases map to TRBD2. The CDR3 extends over 16 amino acids. Trimming at V came to 0 bases and at J to 8 bases, leaving 8 bases not matched to a gene. The germline gives CDR1 SGHRS, CDR2 YFSETQ. The CDR3 coding sequence is TGCGCCAGCAGCTTGGCCTTAGCGGGAGGCACGGATGAGCAGTTCTTC. This translates into CASSLALAGGTDEQFF.

This clonotype was detected a few times. The V call is TRBV6-5, the J call TRBJ1-2; D gene ambiguous. Trimming removed 4 bases at V and 3 bases at J, with 15 bases between. The germline CDR1 and CDR2 sequences are MNHEY and SVGAGI. The CDR3 has 15 residues. The CDR3 reads CASSSIPNGDYGYTF. The CDR3 DNA follows: TGTGCCAGCAGTTCGATCCCGAACGGGGACTATGGCTACACCTTC.

This clonotype came up a few times. The V call is TRBV27, the J call TRBJ2-1; D gene unclear. V lost 3 bases to trimming and J lost 2 bases, with 11 bases between them. The V gene's germline CDR1 is MNHEY and CDR2 SMNVEV (reference sequence). The CDR3 extends over 15 amino acids. As DNA, the CDR3 is TGTGCCAGCAGTTTGCGCGTCCCGGCCTACAATGAGCAGTTCTTC. Translated: CASSLRVPAYNEQFF.

The CDR3 here is CSATRGQGASDTQYF. The CDR3 coding sequence is TGCAGTGCTACACGGGGACAGGGGGCATCGGATACGCAGTATTTT. This chain uses TRBV20-1 with TRBJ2-3; 12 nucleotides align to TRBD1. There are 15 residues in the CDR3. CDR1 and CDR2 (germline): DFQATT, SNEGSKA (reference sequence). With 4 bases clipped from V and 6 bases from J, the junction kept 8 bases outside the gene matches.

This clonotype was picked up a small number of times. This chain links TRBV29-1 with TRBJ1-2; D possibly corresponds to TRBD1 (6 bases). The CDR3 length is 14 residues. V lost 4 bases and J 4 bases, leaving 16 bases between the germline ends. In germline, CDR1 is SQVTM, CDR2 ANQGSEA. The CDR3 DNA follows: TGCAGCGTTGCTGGGACCAAAGGGGGCTATGGCTACACCTTC. It yields the protein CSVAGTKGGYGYTF. Using reference TRBV29-1 and TRBJ1-2 for the parts outside the CDR3, the full variable domain is SAVISQKPSRDICQRGTSLTIQCQVDSQVTMMFWYRQQPGQSLTLIATANQGSEATYESGFVIDKFPISRPNLTFSTLTVSNMSPEDSSIYLCSVAGTKGGYGYTFGSGTRLTVV.

This clonotype appeared many times. The V gene is TRBV12-3 or TRBV12-4, the J gene TRBJ1-5; D is unresolved. The CDR3 sequence is 15 residues long. Deletions cut 1 base from V and 4 bases from J, with 11 bases between. CDR3 region: CASSLGNSLNQPQHF. The CDR3 DNA follows: TGTGCCAGCAGTTTAGGGAATTCTCTAAATCAGCCCCAGCATTTT.

This clonotype came up a few times. The CDR3 region has the DNA TGTGCCAGCAGCCAAGAGGATCCAGATACGCAGTATTTT. Its translation: CASSQEDPDTQYF. The chain joins TRBV4-2 to TRBJ2-3; no clear D gene. The V gene lost 0 bases and the J gene lost 4 bases, with 5 bases spanning the gap. The CDR3 has 13 amino acids. Germline loops: CDR1 LGHNA, CDR2 YNFKEQ.

This clonotype has a handful of counts. V and J are TRBV12-3 or TRBV12-4 and TRBJ2-5, with 9 bases that match TRBD2. The CDR3 spans 15 residues. The junction had 7 bases not matched to a gene; V was cut back by 3 bases and J by 5 bases. This CDR3 reads CASSFGQGLAETQYF. The CDR3 DNA follows: TGTGCCAGCAGTTTCGGGCAGGGACTAGCTGAGACCCAGTACTTC.

This clonotype was observed a handful of times. The chain uses TRBV6-1 and TRBJ1-5; D not resolved. Between the trimmed V and J ends, which lost 5 bases and 12 bases, there was a span of 17 bases. The CDR3 is 13 amino acids. Germline assignment: CDR1 MNHNS and CDR2 SASEGT. The CDR3 protein is CASSPPGWVGQHF. DNA for the CDR3: TGTGCCAGCAGTCCCCCGGGGTGGGTAGGCCAGCATTTT.

This chain links TRBV5-1 with TRBJ2-1, with 11 positions matching TRBD2. V shed 2 bases and J 3 bases; nucleotides not matched to a gene: 7. Germline V lookup: CDR1 SGHRS, CDR2 YFSETQ. The CDR3 runs 17 residues. CDR3 sequence (DNA): TGCGCCAGCAGCTTTCTTCTAGCGGGGGGACACTACAATGAGCAGTTCTTC. It is translated as CASSFLLAGGHYNEQFF.

V gene TRBV13 combines with J gene TRBJ2-3; 10 nucleotides align to TRBD1. Trimming cost V 7 bases and J 5 bases; bases outside gene matches: 9. CDR1 and CDR2 (germline): PRHDT, FYEKMQ (reference sequence). This CDR3 region has 15 residues. The CDR3 here is CASTVGQGVKDTQYF. CDR3 nucleotides: TGTGCCAGCACGGTCGGACAGGGGGTCAAAGATACGCAGTATTTT.

This clonotype has only a few counts. The V gene is TRBV7-2, the J gene TRBJ2-7; a weak D match, TRBD1 (6 bases). CDR3 size: 16 residues. Trimming removed 5 bases at V and 0 bases at J, with 17 bases between. Germline V gene lookup returns CDR1 SGHTA and CDR2 FQGNSA. The CDR3 region is CASSQGPGTTSYEQYF. The DNA of the CDR3 is TGTGCCAGCAGCCAGGGGCCCGGGACAACCTCCTACGAGCAGTACTTC.

This chain joins TRBV30 and TRBJ2-7; D not resolved. The V end was cut by 2 bases, the J end by 2 bases, with 13 bases between. Per the germline V gene, CDR1 is GTSNPN and CDR2 is SVGIG (reference sequence). This CDR3 has 14 residues. The CDR3 here is CAWSPPVRTYEQYF. Here the CDR3 DNA reads TGTGCCTGGAGTCCCCCGGTGAGGACCTACGAGCAGTACTTC.

The rearrangement joins TRBV5-1 to TRBJ2-7; the D is unclear. CDR3 size: 13 residues. CDR1 and CDR2 (germline): SGHRS, YFSETQ. V was trimmed by 5 bases and J by 0 bases, leaving 9 bases between them. The CDR3 nucleotides read TGCGCCAGCAGGAACTTACTCTCCTACGAGCAGTACTTC. It codes for CASRNLLSYEQYF.

In its sample, this clonotype was seen many times. The chain couples TRBV20-1 to TRBJ1-5; D unclear. Trimming cost V 3 bases and J 1 base, with 7 bases left between them. The CDR3 spans 13 residues. CDR1 and CDR2 from the germline V gene are DFQATT and SNEGSKA (reference sequence). The CDR3 nucleotides read TGCAGTGCTAGCCAACCGAGCAATCAGCCCCAGCATTTT. Amino acids: CSASQPSNQPQHF.

The chain couples TRBV5-1 to TRBJ2-1; 14 nucleotides agree with TRBD2. Germline CDR1 and CDR2: SGHRS and YFSETQ. With 5 bases clipped from V and 10 bases from J, the junction kept 5 bases outside the gene matches. The CDR3 has 14 amino acids. The DNA of the CDR3 is TGCGCCAGCAGACCCGGGACTAGCGGGGGCGAGCAGTTCTTC. It specifies CASRPGTSGGEQFF. The full variable domain, completed using reference TRBV5-1 and TRBJ2-1, is KAGVTQTPRYLIKTRGQQVTLSCSPISGHRSVSWYQQTPGQGLQFLFEYFSETQRNKGNFPGRFSGRQFSNSRSEMNVSTLELGDSALYLCASRPGTSGGEQFFGPGTRLTVL.

This clonotype was seen repeatedly, ten times or more. V usage is TRBV20-1 and J usage is TRBJ2-7; 7 nucleotides match TRBD2. Per the germline V gene, CDR1 is DFQATT and CDR2 is SNEGSKA (reference sequence). V dropped 6 bases and J dropped 0; count of bases not matched to a gene: 2. This CDR3 has 12 residues. The CDR3 loop reads CSAGRTSYEQYF. For the CDR3, the DNA is TGCAGTGCCGGGAGGACCTCCTACGAGCAGTACTTC.